This T cell receptor beta chain came from a study of OX40 agonist ivuxolimab in advanced cancers. Study as a whole: Ivuxolimab, which patients received intravenously every 2 weeks, was dosed at 0.01 to 10 mg/kg. The group had a mean age of roughly 56 years, ranged from about 20 to 80, and was 82.7% male.

Libraries were prepared by immunoSEQ multiplex PCR; TCRdb keeps only in-frame clonotypes and omits some of them. The table records 60,000 or so clones, around 83% of them present only once. Trimming cost V 5 bases and J 2 bases; bases outside gene matches: 10. CDR3 length equals 17 residues. Germline CDR1 SGHTA, CDR2 FQGNSA. This specimen consisted of CD4+ or CD8+ T cells sorted from blood, obtained in a trial of the OX40 agonist ivuxolimab. The sequence came from an adult with an advanced solid tumor such as melanoma, head and neck, liver or kidney cancer. This chain joins TRBV7-2 and TRBJ1-4, with TRBD1 matching 8 bases. This CDR3 is CASSRTPPGGTNEKLFF. The CDR3 coding sequence is TGTGCCAGCAGCCGTACCCCTCCAGGGGGCACTAATGAAAAACTGTTTTTT.